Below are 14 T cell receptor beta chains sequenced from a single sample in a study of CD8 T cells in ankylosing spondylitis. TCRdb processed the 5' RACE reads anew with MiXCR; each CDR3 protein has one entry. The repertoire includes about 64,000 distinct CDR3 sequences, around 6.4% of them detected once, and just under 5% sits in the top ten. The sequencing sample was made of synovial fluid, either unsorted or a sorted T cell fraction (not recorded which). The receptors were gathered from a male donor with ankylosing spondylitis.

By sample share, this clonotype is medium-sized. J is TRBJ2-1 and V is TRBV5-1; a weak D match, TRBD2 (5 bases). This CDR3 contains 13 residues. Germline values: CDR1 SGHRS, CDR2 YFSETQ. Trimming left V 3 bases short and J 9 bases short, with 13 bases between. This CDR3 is CASSWTPSSEQFF. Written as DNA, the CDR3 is TGCGCCAGCAGCTGGACTCCCTCCAGTGAGCAGTTCTTC.

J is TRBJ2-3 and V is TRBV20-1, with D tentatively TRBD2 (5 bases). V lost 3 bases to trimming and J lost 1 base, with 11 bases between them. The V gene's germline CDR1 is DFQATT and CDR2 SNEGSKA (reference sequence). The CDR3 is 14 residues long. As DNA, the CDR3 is TGCAGTGCTAGTCGCGGGCTAGGCACAGATACGCAGTATTTT. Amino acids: CSASRGLGTDTQYF.

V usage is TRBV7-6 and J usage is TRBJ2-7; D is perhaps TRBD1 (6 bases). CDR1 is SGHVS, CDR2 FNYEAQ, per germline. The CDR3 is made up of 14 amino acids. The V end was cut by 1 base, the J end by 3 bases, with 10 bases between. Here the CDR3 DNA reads TGTGCCAGCAGCTTAGAGCCCAGGGGCTACGAGCAGTACTTC. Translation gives CASSLEPRGYEQYF.

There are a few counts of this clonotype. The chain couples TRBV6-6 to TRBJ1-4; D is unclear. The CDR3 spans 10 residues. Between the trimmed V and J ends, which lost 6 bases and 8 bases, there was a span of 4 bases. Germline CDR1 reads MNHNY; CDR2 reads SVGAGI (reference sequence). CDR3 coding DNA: TGTGCCAGCAGCCGCGAAAAACTGTTTTTT. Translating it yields CASSREKLFF.

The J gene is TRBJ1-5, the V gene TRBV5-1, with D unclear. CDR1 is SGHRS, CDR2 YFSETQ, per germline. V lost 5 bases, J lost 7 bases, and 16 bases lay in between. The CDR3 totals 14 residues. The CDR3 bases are TGCGCCAGCAGTAGGACCGGTCCTGGCCAGCCCCAGCATTTT. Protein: CASSRTGPGQPQHF.

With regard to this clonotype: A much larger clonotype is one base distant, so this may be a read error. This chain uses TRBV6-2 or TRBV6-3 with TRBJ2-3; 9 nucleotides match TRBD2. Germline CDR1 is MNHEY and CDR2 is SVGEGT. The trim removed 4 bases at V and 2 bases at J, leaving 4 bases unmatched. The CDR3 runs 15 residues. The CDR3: CASSFGLANTDTQYF. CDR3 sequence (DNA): TGTGCCAGCAGTTTTGGACTAGCGAACACAGATACGCAGTATTTT.

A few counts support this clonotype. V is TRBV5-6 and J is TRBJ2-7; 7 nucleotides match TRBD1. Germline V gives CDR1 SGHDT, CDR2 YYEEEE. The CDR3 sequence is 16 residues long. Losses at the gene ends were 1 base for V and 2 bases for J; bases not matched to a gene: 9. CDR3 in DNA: TGTGCCAGCAGCTTGACCGGGACAGTAGACCCCTACGAGCAGTACTTC. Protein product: CASSLTGTVDPYEQYF.

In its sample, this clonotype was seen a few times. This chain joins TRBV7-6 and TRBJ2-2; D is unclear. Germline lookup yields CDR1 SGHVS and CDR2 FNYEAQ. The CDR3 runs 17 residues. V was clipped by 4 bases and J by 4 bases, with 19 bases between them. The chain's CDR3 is CASSSGGQATTTGELFF. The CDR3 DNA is TGTGCCAGCAGCTCCGGTGGGCAGGCAACCACCACCGGGGAGCTGTTTTTT.

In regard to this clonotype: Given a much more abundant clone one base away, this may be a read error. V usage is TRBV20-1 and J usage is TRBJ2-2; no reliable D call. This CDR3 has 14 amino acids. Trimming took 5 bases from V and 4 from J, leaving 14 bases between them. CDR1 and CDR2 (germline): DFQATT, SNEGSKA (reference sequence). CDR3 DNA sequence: TGCAGTGCTGCTCTACCGATTGGCACCGGGGAGCTGTTTTTT. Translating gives CSAALPIGTGELFF.

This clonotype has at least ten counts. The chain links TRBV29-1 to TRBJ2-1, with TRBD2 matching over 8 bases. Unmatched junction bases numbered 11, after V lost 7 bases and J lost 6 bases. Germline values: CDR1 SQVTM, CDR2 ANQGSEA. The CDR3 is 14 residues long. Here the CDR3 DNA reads TGCAGCGGGGTGGGAGCGGGAGCGGTCAATGAGCAGTTCTTC. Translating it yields CSGVGAGAVNEQFF.

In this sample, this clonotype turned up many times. CDR3 nucleotides: TGCGCCAGCAGCTTCGGGGATGGGGGTCGGTACTTC. This translates into CASSFGDGGRYF. The V and J genes are TRBV5-1 and TRBJ2-7, with D perhaps assigned TRBD1 or TRBD2 (5 bases each). The germline gives CDR1 SGHRS, CDR2 YFSETQ. The ends were cut back, 2 bases at V and 12 bases at J, with 15 bases in the middle. This CDR3 region has 12 residues.

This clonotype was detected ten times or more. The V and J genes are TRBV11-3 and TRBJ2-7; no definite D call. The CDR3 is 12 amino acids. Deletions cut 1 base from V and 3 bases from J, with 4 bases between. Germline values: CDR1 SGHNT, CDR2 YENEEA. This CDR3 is CASSLVYYEQYF. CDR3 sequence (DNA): TGTGCCAGCAGCTTAGTGTACTACGAGCAGTACTTC.

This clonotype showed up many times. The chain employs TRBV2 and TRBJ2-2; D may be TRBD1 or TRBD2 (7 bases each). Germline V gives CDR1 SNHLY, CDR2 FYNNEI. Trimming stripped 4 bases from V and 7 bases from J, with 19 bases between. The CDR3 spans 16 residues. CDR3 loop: CASSAGLGGYDGELFF. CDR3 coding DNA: TGTGCCAGCAGTGCCGGACTAGGGGGCTACGACGGGGAGCTGTTTTTT.

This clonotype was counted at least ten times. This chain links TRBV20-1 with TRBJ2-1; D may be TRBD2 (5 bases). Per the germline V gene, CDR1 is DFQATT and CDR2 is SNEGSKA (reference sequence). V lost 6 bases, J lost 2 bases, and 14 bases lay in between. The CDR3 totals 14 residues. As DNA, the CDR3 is TGCAGTGCGCCCCCGAGCGGACCCTACAATGAGCAGTTCTTC. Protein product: CSAPPSGPYNEQFF.